Described below is a single TCR beta chain sequence and its context. This sample stems from a study of blood T cell repertoires in COVID-19. In the study's own analysis: Amplification of reference gene primers provided the estimated nucleated cell counts. Measured with immunoSEQ multiplex PCR; TCRdb has only the in-frame clones, and not every one. Clone size and V and J calls were adopted from that table, with D and trimming inferred from the DNA. This repertoire shows about 55,000 clones, around 90% found once; its top ten account for about 3.6%. The length of the CDR3 is 17 residues. J is TRBJ2-7 and V is TRBV21-1; the table gives TRBD2 as D, unverified against the DNA. TRBV21-1 is described as a pseudogene. Sequencing was carried out using peripheral blood. The sequence was collected from a man aged 35 to 55 with COVID-19, enrolled during active disease. CDR3 residues: CASNKLSGRRRIHEQYF. The CDR3 DNA sequence: TGTGCCAGCAATAAACTAAGCGGGAGGAGACGGATCCACGAGCAGTACTTC.